The 18 T cell receptor beta chains below were found in one sample sequenced in a study of blood T cells in healthy people across ages (dated by TCRdb to 2015 to 2017). The library came from 5' RACE. Sequencing instrument: Illumina HiSeq 2500. A second PCR of about 6 to 11 cycles was performed with a sample-barcoded 5' primer and a J-beta primer mix. TCRdb cleaned the public reads at Q25 with fastp, built clones with MiXCR and kept in-frame beta chains. Identical CDR3 proteins give one entry, which carries the most common genes and DNA. The sample records roughly 700,000 distinct CDR3 sequences, approximately 50% of which are singletons. The top ten clonotypes cover 25% to 35% of the sample. Input material: blood. Receptors were obtained from a woman aged 55 to 70 in good health.

The chain joins TRBV7-2 to TRBJ2-7; TRBD2 agrees at 15 bases. The CDR3 consists of 17 residues. V lost 2 bases, J lost 5 bases, and 7 bases stayed unmatched. Germline V gene sequence: CDR1 SGHTA, CDR2 FQGNSA. The CDR3 sequence is CASSLRAGTSGRHEQYF. The CDR3 bases are TGTGCCAGCAGCTTAAGGGCAGGGACTAGCGGGAGGCACGAGCAGTACTTC. Supplemented by reference TRBV7-2 and TRBJ2-7, the full variable domain reads GAGVSQSPSNKVTEKGKDVELRCDPISGHTALYWYRQSLGQGLEFLIYFQGNSAPDKSGLPSDRFSAERTGGSVSTLTIQRTQQEDSAVYLCASSLRAGTSGRHEQYFGPGTRLTVT.

V gene TRBV4-3 combines with J gene TRBJ2-7; 7 bases line up with TRBD1. Germline-derived CDR1 and CDR2 are LGHNA and YSLEER. This CDR3 contains 16 residues. J gave up 5 bases and V 0 bases, and 10 bases lay outside the gene matches. CDR3 sequence (DNA): TGCGCCAGCAGCCAAGATGAGGCACAGGGGCCCCACGAGCAGTACTTC. This sequence encodes CASSQDEAQGPHEQYF.

The chain employs TRBV6-5 and TRBJ2-5; weak D call: TRBD2 (6 bases). The V gene lost 0 bases and the J gene lost 2 bases, with 13 bases spanning the gap. CDR1 and CDR2 (germline): MNHEY, SVGAGI. The CDR3 has 16 residues. The CDR3 nucleotides are TGTGCCAGCAGTTACTCGGGGGGTGGGGGACAAGAGACCCAGTACTTC. Amino acids: CASSYSGGGGQETQYF.

The chain combines TRBV5-1 with TRBJ2-3, with unresolved D. Germline-derived CDR1 and CDR2 are SGHRS and YFSETQ. This CDR3 spans 12 amino acids. Deletions cut 4 bases from V and 5 bases from J, with 8 bases between. This CDR3 is CASSTLGDTQYF. The CDR3 nucleotides are TGCGCCAGCAGCACTTTAGGAGATACGCAGTATTTT.

This clonotype was seen more than once but under ten times. This chain connects TRBV3-1 to TRBJ2-3, with 8 bases aligning to TRBD1. Losses at the gene ends were 1 base for V and 1 base for J; bases not matched to a gene: 4. From germline, CDR1 is LGHDT and CDR2 YNNKEL (reference sequence). The CDR3 length is 16 residues. The CDR3: CASSQVGTGRTDTQYF. CDR3 in DNA: TGTGCCAGCAGCCAAGTTGGGACAGGCCGCACAGATACGCAGTATTTT.

The chain combines TRBV6-1 with TRBJ2-1; 16 bases line up with TRBD2. Germline CDR1 is MNHNS and CDR2 is SASEGT. Germline trimming cut 4 bases from V and 8 bases from J; bases unmatched to any gene: 8. This CDR3 is 17 amino acids long. For the CDR3, the DNA is TGTGCCAGCAGTGGGGGACTAGCGGGAGGGCCATCGGATGAGCAGTTCTTC. It translates to CASSGGLAGGPSDEQFF.

This clonotype was picked up a small number of times. V gene TRBV12-3 or TRBV12-4 combines with J gene TRBJ2-3, with D possibly TRBD2 on 5 matching bases. The germline V and J ends were trimmed by 3 bases and 0 bases, with 10 bases remaining between them. The CDR3 is 15 amino acids. The CDR3 sequence is CASSFEAASTDTQYF. The CDR3 DNA is TGTGCCAGCAGTTTCGAAGCGGCAAGCACAGATACGCAGTATTTT.

V usage is TRBV28 and J usage is TRBJ2-7; 10 nucleotides align to TRBD1. The V segment lost 9 bases and the J segment 10 bases; nucleotides outside the gene matches: 18. The CDR3 length is 15 residues. Germline CDR1 reads MDHEN; CDR2 reads SYDVKM. In nucleotides, the CDR3 is TGTGCCAGTCGCGATACCGGGACAGGGGAGGGATATCAGTACTTC. This gives the protein CASRDTGTGEGYQYF.

The chain links TRBV4-2 to TRBJ1-5; D is undetermined. From germline, CDR1 is LGHNA and CDR2 YNFKEQ. The CDR3 loop spans 15 amino acids. Trimming pared 3 bases from V and 0 bases from J, leaving 9 bases between. The CDR3 protein is CASSQGSDSNQPQHF. DNA of the CDR3: TGTGCCAGCAGCCAGGGCAGTGATAGCAATCAGCCCCAGCATTTT.

The chain combines TRBV20-1 with TRBJ1-2; no definite D call. The CDR3 is made up of 13 amino acids. V lost 6 bases, J lost 1 base, and 12 bases lay in between. Germline assignment: CDR1 DFQATT and CDR2 SNEGSKA (reference sequence). CDR3 DNA: TGCAGTGCGACGGCTCGGAATAACTATGGCTACACCTTC. As protein: CSATARNNYGYTF.

This clonotype has just a few counts. This chain uses TRBV7-2 with TRBJ2-5; 12 bases are a match to TRBD2. Germline V CDR1 and CDR2: SGHTA, FQGNSA. CDR3 length: 17 residues. V was clipped by 5 bases and J by 5 bases; unmatched bases: 12. CDR3 region: CASSQGGLAGGPETQYF. The CDR3 DNA reads TGTGCCAGCAGCCAGGGGGGTCTAGCGGGAGGGCCTGAGACCCAGTACTTC.

This chain links TRBV20-1 with TRBJ2-3; D may be TRBD1 (6 bases). V was trimmed by 2 bases and J by 3 bases, leaving 12 bases between them. The CDR3 length is 14 residues. The germline V gene has CDR1 DFQATT and CDR2 SNEGSKA (reference sequence). CDR3 loop: CSARKGVGTDTQYF. CDR3 nucleotides: TGCAGTGCTAGAAAGGGGGTCGGAACAGATACGCAGTATTTT.

The chain carries TRBV6-6 and TRBJ2-3, with 13 positions matching TRBD2. From germline, CDR1 is MNHNY and CDR2 SVGAGI (reference sequence). This CDR3 has 15 residues. The V segment lost 6 bases and the J segment 7 bases; nucleotides outside the gene matches: 7. CDR3: CASRNGLAGDYTQYF. Written as DNA, the CDR3 is TGTGCCAGCAGAAATGGACTAGCGGGAGACTATACGCAGTATTTT.

This chain connects TRBV7-2 to TRBJ2-3; a weak D match, TRBD1 (6 bases). V gave up 8 bases and J gave up 2 bases, with 11 bases separating them. CDR1 is SGHTA and CDR2 is FQGNSA in the germline V gene. The CDR3 has 13 amino acids. The CDR3: CASLRTATDTQYF. DNA for the CDR3: TGTGCCAGCTTAAGGACAGCCACAGATACGCAGTATTTT.

Concerning this clonotype itself: Given a much more abundant clone one base away, this may be a read error. This sequence joins TRBV7-2 and TRBJ2-7; TRBD1 aligns across 9 bases. The V gene end was trimmed by 5 bases and the J gene end by 1 base; junction bases not matched to a gene: 6. The CDR3 sequence is 15 residues long. Per germline, CDR1 SGHTA and CDR2 FQGNSA. The DNA for the CDR3 is TGTGCCAGCAGCCCCAGGACAGGGGTTTCCTACGAGCAGTACTTC. Protein sequence: CASSPRTGVSYEQYF.

This chain links TRBV28 with TRBJ1-2; D ambiguous. V was clipped by 7 bases and J by 5 bases, with 14 bases between them. CDR1 and CDR2 (germline): MDHEN, SYDVKM. The CDR3 has 13 amino acids. The CDR3 nucleotides read TGTGCCAGCAACCAAGCGGGAAATTATGGCTACACCTTC. This encodes CASNQAGNYGYTF.

The V and J genes are TRBV20-1 and TRBJ2-1; 9 nucleotides line up with TRBD2. The last part of the DNA fits TRBJ2-7 better; the J call may be wrong. CDR1 and CDR2 from the germline V gene are DFQATT and SNEGSKA (reference sequence). The CDR3 totals 16 residues. The DNA of the CDR3 is TGCAGTGCTCTGAGGCGGGAGGGCCGCTCCTACAATGAGCAGTACTTC. Translation: CSALRREGRSYNEQYF.

The table lists this clonotype with a count of one. The chain has TRBV20-1 and TRBJ2-7; D unresolved. Gene TRBJ2-5 matches the end of the DNA better, so the J call may be wrong. There are 13 residues in the CDR3. From germline, CDR1 is DFQATT and CDR2 SNEGSKA (reference sequence). CDR3 protein: CSAQRPAEETQYF. The CDR3 coding sequence is TGCAGTGCCCAAAGGCCCGCTGAAGAGACCCAGTACTTC.